This record concerns one TCR beta chain sequence. The sample is drawn from a study of pediatric ulcerative colitis. Germline values: CDR1 SNHLY, CDR2 FYNNEI. With 1 base removed from V and 2 bases from J, the gap between germline ends came to 13 bases. CDR3 size: 16 residues. Libraries were prepared by immunoSEQ multiplex PCR; TCRdb keeps only in-frame clonotypes and omits some of them. The sample lists approximately 60,000 clones, roughly nine tenths seen once, with roughly 3.8% in the top ten. The sequenced sample consisted of blood. J is TRBJ2-3 and V is TRBV2; D might be TRBD2 (5 bases). This receptor was obtained from a boy younger than 18 with severe ulcerative colitis. The CDR3 DNA is TGTGCCAGCAGTGAAGGCGCGGGTGGGTTCACAGATACGCAGTATTTT. As protein: CASSEGAGGFTDTQYF.